Presented here are 3 T cell receptor beta chains from one specimen sequenced in a study of radiotherapy plus CTLA-4 blockade in lung cancer. Clones were sequenced by immunoSEQ multiplex PCR, and TCRdb holds only the in-frame ones, with some missing. Of roughly 45,000 clones listed, 63% are singletons. Specimen: peripheral blood, collected from a patient treated with radiotherapy plus ipilimumab. The source of these receptors is a human donor with non-small cell lung cancer who had a partial response to radiotherapy plus ipilimumab.

This clone has more than one count but fewer than ten. The rearrangement joins TRBV2 to TRBJ2-1; 8 bases line up with TRBD2. Per the germline V gene, CDR1 is SNHLY and CDR2 is FYNNEI. The CDR3 extends over 15 amino acids. J gave up 1 base and V 7 bases, and 6 bases lay outside the gene matches. DNA for the CDR3: TGTGCCAGCACTTTAGCGGGAACTTCCTACAATGAGCAGTTCTTC. The encoded protein is CASTLAGTSYNEQFF.

A word on this clone: One end of the junction is discordant with germline, which a read error may explain. The chain employs TRBV30 and TRBJ1-6; D is uncertain. Germline lookup yields CDR1 GTSNPN and CDR2 SVGIG (reference sequence). The CDR3 covers 11 residues. CDR3 sequence: CAWSVLIPGSW. CDR3 sequence (DNA): TGTGCCTGGAGTGTGCTCATCCCGGGATCGTGG. Supplemented by reference TRBV30 and TRBJ1-6, the full variable domain reads SQTIHQWPATLVQPVGSPLSLECTVEGTSNPNLYWYRQAAGRGLQLLFYSVGIGQISSEVPQNLSASRPQDRQFILSSKKLLLSDSGFYLCAWSVLIPGSWGNGTRLTVT.

The V gene is TRBV10-1, the J gene TRBJ2-1; 7 nucleotides agree with TRBD2. The junction had 3 bases not matched to a gene; V was cut back by 1 base and J by 9 bases. Germline assignment: CDR1 WNHNN and CDR2 SYGVQD (reference sequence). The CDR3 spans 13 residues. The CDR3 bases are TGCGCCAGCAGTGAGTTTTTAGCGGGTGAGCAGTTCTTC. As protein: CASSEFLAGEQFF.